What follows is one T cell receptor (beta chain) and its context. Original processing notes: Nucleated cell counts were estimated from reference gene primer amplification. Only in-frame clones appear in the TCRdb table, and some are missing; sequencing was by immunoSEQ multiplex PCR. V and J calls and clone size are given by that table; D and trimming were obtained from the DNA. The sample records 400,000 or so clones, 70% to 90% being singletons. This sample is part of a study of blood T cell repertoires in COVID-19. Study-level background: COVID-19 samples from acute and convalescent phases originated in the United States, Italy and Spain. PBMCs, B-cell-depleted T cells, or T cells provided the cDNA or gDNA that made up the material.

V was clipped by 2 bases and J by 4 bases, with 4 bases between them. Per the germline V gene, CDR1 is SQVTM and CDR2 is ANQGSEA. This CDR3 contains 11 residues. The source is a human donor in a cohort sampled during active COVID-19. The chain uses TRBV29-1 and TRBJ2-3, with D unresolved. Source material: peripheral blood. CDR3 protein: CSVERSDTQYF. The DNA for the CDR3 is TGCAGCGTTGAACGGTCAGATACGCAGTATTTT.